The 13 T cell receptor beta chains in this list originate from one sample, sequenced in a study of blood T cell repertoires in COVID-19 (dated by TCRdb to 2020 to 2021). Library method: the immunoSEQ multiplex PCR assay. What TCRdb holds here is the immuneACCESS table cut down to in-frame rearrangements. Part of the clones is not present; checked against another copy, under half of the missing clones reflect an unresolved V gene, and the others are unexplained. This sample holds 150,000 to 170,000 clones; 80% to 90% were observed only once. The ten largest make up around 7.7% of the sample. Specimen: PBMCs or T cells enriched from blood (not recorded which). All receptors derive from a man aged 45 to 65 who had recovered from COVID-19.

This clone was seen only a few times. As DNA, the CDR3 is TGTGCCAGCAGCACCGGACTTTACACCGGGGAGCTGTTTTTT. It encodes CASSTGLYTGELFF. This chain joins TRBV5-6 and TRBJ2-2, with D possibly TRBD2 on 5 matching bases. CDR3 length: 14 residues. V dropped 4 bases and J dropped 3 bases, with 10 bases sitting between them. Germline V lookup: CDR1 SGHDT, CDR2 YYEEEE.

This clone was observed once. The V gene is TRBV30, the J gene TRBJ2-3; TRBD1 matches at 11 bases. Trimming took 5 bases from V and 2 from J; bases not matched to a gene: 0. The CDR3 loop spans 13 amino acids. Germline lookup yields CDR1 GTSNPN and CDR2 SVGIG (reference sequence). Written as DNA, the CDR3 is TGTGCCTGGGGACAGGGGGCCACAGATACGCAGTATTTT. Its translation is CAWGQGATDTQYF.

The chain has TRBV27 and TRBJ1-2; 10 bases are shared with TRBD1. Germline values: CDR1 MNHEY, CDR2 SMNVEV (reference sequence). V dropped 7 bases and J dropped 3; count of bases not matched to a gene: 8. This CDR3 region has 15 residues. As DNA, the CDR3 is TGTGCCAGCACCTCATGGACAGGGGGGCACTATGGCTACACCTTC. This gives the protein CASTSWTGGHYGYTF.

The count of this clone is one. The genes are TRBV6-5 and TRBJ1-1; possibly TRBD1 for D (6 bases). V lost 10 bases and J 1 base, leaving 16 bases between the germline ends. Looked up from germline, CDR1 is MNHEY and CDR2 is SVGAGI. CDR3 length: 14 residues. This chain's CDR3 is CATRGTGSNTEAFF. The DNA for the CDR3 is TGTGCCACCAGGGGAACAGGGTCGAACACTGAAGCTTTCTTT.

This chain connects TRBV6-2 or TRBV6-3 to TRBJ2-3; 9 bases match TRBD2. The CDR3 covers 15 residues. In germline, CDR1 is MNHEY, CDR2 SVGEGT. Trimming took 6 bases from V and 1 from J; bases not matched to a gene: 5. As DNA, the CDR3 is TGTGCCAGCAGACCTACTAGCGGGCGCACAGATACGCAGTATTTT. It is translated as CASRPTSGRTDTQYF.

The J gene is TRBJ2-3, the V gene TRBV2; TRBD1 agrees at 8 bases. The CDR3 contains 20 residues. With V trimmed by 7 bases and J by 2 bases, 23 bases remained unmatched. CDR1 is SNHLY and CDR2 is FYNNEI in the germline V gene. The DNA for the CDR3 is TGTGCCAGCAAGGGGGTTTGGGGCAGGGGGCCCACGACGTCCACAGATACGCAGTATTTT. It translates to CASKGVWGRGPTTSTDTQYF. The full variable domain, its missing parts supplied by reference TRBV2 and TRBJ2-3, is EPEVTQTPSHQVTQMGQEVILRCVPISNHLYFYWYRQILGQKVEFLVSFYNNEISEKSEIFDDQFSVERPDGSNFTLKIRSTKLEDSAMYFCASKGVWGRGPTTSTDTQYFGPGTRLTVL.

This chain joins TRBV27 and TRBJ1-5, with a tentative D call TRBD1 (6 bases). Per the germline V gene, CDR1 is MNHEY and CDR2 is SMNVEV (reference sequence). The CDR3 loop spans 12 amino acids. Deletions cut 6 bases from V and 12 bases from J, with 15 bases between. The CDR3 loop is CASRTGTNLQHF. In nucleotides, the CDR3 is TGTGCCAGCAGAACCGGGACAAACCTCCAGCATTTT.

V and J are TRBV29-1 and TRBJ2-3; 7 bases are shared with TRBD2. The CDR3 covers 14 residues. Germline V gene lookup returns CDR1 SQVTM and CDR2 ANQGSEA. Trimming cost V 7 bases and J 2 bases; bases outside gene matches: 9. DNA for the CDR3: TGCAGCGGGAACCGGGACTATTCCACAGATACGCAGTATTTT. Amino acids: CSGNRDYSTDTQYF.

This clone turned up a few times. The chain carries TRBV9 and TRBJ2-3, with D possibly matching TRBD2 (5 bases). V dropped 1 base and J dropped 2 bases, with 8 bases sitting between them. The CDR3 has 14 residues. CDR1 and CDR2 (germline): SGDLS, YYNGEE. The CDR3 sequence: CASSVTSITDTQYF. As DNA, the CDR3 is TGTGCCAGCAGCGTAACTAGTATCACAGATACGCAGTATTTT.

V is TRBV7-2 and J is TRBJ1-5; 7 bases are shared with TRBD1. CDR3 length: 13 residues. The germline CDR1 and CDR2 sequences are SGHTA and FQGNSA. V gave up 5 bases and J gave up 6 bases; unmatched junction bases: 4. The CDR3: CASSPDRSQPQHF. The CDR3 DNA sequence: TGTGCCAGCAGCCCGGACAGGAGTCAGCCCCAGCATTTT.

The chain carries TRBV7-8 and TRBJ2-2; tentatively, D is TRBD1 (5 bases). V was shortened by 3 bases and J by 4 bases, with 15 bases between the two germline ends. In germline, CDR1 is SGHVS, CDR2 FQNEAQ. This CDR3 spans 16 amino acids. CDR3 sequence (DNA): TGTGCCAGCAGCTTGACGACAGAGAAGACCACCGGGGAGCTGTTTTTT. Residues: CASSLTTEKTTGELFF.

This chain connects TRBV2 to TRBJ2-7, with 11 bases fitting TRBD1. This CDR3 has 15 residues. V shed 7 bases and J 4 bases; nucleotides not matched to a gene: 9. Per germline, CDR1 SNHLY and CDR2 FYNNEI. The CDR3 DNA reads TGTGCCAGCAACGCGGACAGGGGGCCAATGTACGAGCAGTACTTC. This encodes CASNADRGPMYEQYF.

The chain carries TRBV27 and TRBJ2-3; D call uncertain. The CDR3 is 15 residues long. V was clipped by 3 bases and J by 2 bases, with 12 bases between them. Germline V gene sequence: CDR1 MNHEY, CDR2 SMNVEV (reference sequence). The CDR3 nucleotides read TGTGCCAGCAGTTTCCGGCGGTCTTACACAGATACGCAGTATTTT. It encodes CASSFRRSYTDTQYF.